The 16 T cell receptor beta chains reported below all come from one sample, sequenced in a study of T cell repertoires in cytomegalovirus infection. TCRdb recomputed calls from the reads with MiXCR, one row per CDR3 protein. The data hold around 120,000 distinct CDR3 sequences, with roughly 25% observed a single time. The antigens these receptors bind are not known. Material for sequencing was PBMCs, sequenced either directly or after in vitro stimulation (not recorded which). These receptors were obtained from a human donor in good health (CMV status not recorded). Some clones in this sample may be carry-over from other donors' samples.

The gene calls are TRBV4-3 and TRBJ1-2, with unresolved D. The CDR3 length is 17 residues. Germline V CDR1 and CDR2: LGHNA, YSLEER. Between the trimmed V and J ends, which lost 0 bases and 2 bases, there was a span of 16 bases. The CDR3 DNA sequence: TGCGCCAGCAGCCAAGATTCCCTCGGGCAGCCGAACTATGGCTACACCTTC. Residues: CASSQDSLGQPNYGYTF.

This clonotype was observed many times. The chain joins TRBV7-2 to TRBJ1-1; 7 bases are shared with TRBD1. V lost 5 bases and J lost 1; bases outside the gene matches: 4. The CDR3 contains 14 residues. CDR1 and CDR2 from the germline V gene are SGHTA and FQGNSA. The CDR3 spells CASSTRQGNTEAFF. CDR3 DNA: TGTGCCAGCAGCACCCGACAGGGGAACACTGAAGCTTTCTTT.

The chain has TRBV6-2 or TRBV6-3 and TRBJ2-7, with D perhaps TRBD2 (5 bases). V was trimmed by 4 bases and J by 4 bases, leaving 11 bases between them. The germline V gene has CDR1 MNHEY and CDR2 SVGEGT. The CDR3 contains 13 residues. CDR3 nucleotides: TGTGCCAGCAGTTCAGGACTGTTTTACGAGCAGTACGTC. Translation gives CASSSGLFYEQYV.

J is TRBJ2-7 and V is TRBV6-2 or TRBV6-3; no definite D call. This CDR3 has 13 amino acids. In germline, CDR1 is MNHEY, CDR2 SVGEGT. V lost 2 bases to trimming and J lost 7 bases, with 12 bases between them. The CDR3 sequence is CASSYQDRPEQYF. CDR3 DNA: TGTGCCAGCAGTTACCAGGACCGTCCGGAGCAGTACTTC.

The chain carries TRBV29-1 and TRBJ2-1; D not certain. The CDR3 spans 14 residues. V was shortened by 2 bases and J by 0 bases, with 8 bases between the two germline ends. Germline CDR1 SQVTM, CDR2 ANQGSEA. Here the CDR3 reads CSVEWKDSYNEQFF. The CDR3 DNA reads TGCAGCGTTGAATGGAAGGACTCCTACAATGAGCAGTTCTTC.

A few counts support this clonotype. This chain joins TRBV29-1 and TRBJ1-1, with D maybe TRBD1 (5 bases). The CDR3 has 13 amino acids. Germline V CDR1 and CDR2: SQVTM, ANQGSEA. Trimming pared 4 bases from V and 1 base from J, leaving 10 bases between. CDR3 in DNA: TGCAGCGTTGCCCGCACAGGGAACACTGAAGCTTTCTTT. Residues: CSVARTGNTEAFF.

This clonotype was counted ten times or more. The V and J genes are TRBV6-1 and TRBJ2-7; no reliable D call. V lost 6 bases, J lost 0 bases, and 18 bases lay in between. In germline, CDR1 is MNHNS, CDR2 SASEGT. The CDR3 is made up of 16 amino acids. The CDR3 DNA reads as TGTGCCAGCAGGAAACCCCCGTCATTGAACTCCTACGAGCAGTACTTC. As protein: CASRKPPSLNSYEQYF.

This clonotype has a handful of counts. This chain connects TRBV7-9 to TRBJ2-7; D is ambiguous. Germline V gives CDR1 SEHNR, CDR2 FQNEAQ (reference sequence). CDR3 length: 11 amino acids. CDR3 amino acids: CASSLVLSWDV. The CDR3 nucleotides read TGTGCCAGCAGCTTAGTCCTCTCCTGGGACGTC.

The sample holds a few counts of this clonotype. The V gene is TRBV20-1, the J gene TRBJ2-1; 9 bases are shared with TRBD2. Germline-derived CDR1 and CDR2 are DFQATT and SNEGSKA (reference sequence). The CDR3 consists of 14 residues. Here the CDR3 reads CRALAGDPYNEQFF. Here the CDR3 DNA reads TGCAGGGCCTTAGCGGGAGACCCCTACAATGAGCAGTTCTTC.

This clonotype was seen only a few times. The J gene is TRBJ2-6, the V gene TRBV14; D is ambiguous. The V gene lost 4 bases and the J gene lost 2 bases, with 6 bases spanning the gap. CDR1 and CDR2 (germline): SGHDN, FVKESK. This CDR3 is built from 14 residues. The CDR3, as DNA: TGTGCCAGCAGCCCAGAGGCTGGGGCCAACGTCCTGACTTTC. Protein product: CASSPEAGANVLTF.

There are a few counts of this clonotype. The rearrangement joins TRBV6-1 to TRBJ2-3; 11 bases fit TRBD2. Germline CDR1 and CDR2: MNHNS and SASEGT. The CDR3 consists of 18 residues. The ends lost 6 bases at V and 2 bases at J; junction bases unmatched: 13. The CDR3 sequence: CASSLRLAGRVLTDTQYF. CDR3 nucleotides: TGTGCCAGCAGCCTTCGACTAGCGGGGCGGGTTCTCACAGATACGCAGTATTTT.

This chain joins TRBV20-1 and TRBJ2-5; TRBD2 matches at 9 bases. The CDR3 consists of 16 residues. From germline, CDR1 is DFQATT and CDR2 SNEGSKA (reference sequence). Trimming removed 6 bases from V and 9 bases from J; junction bases left unmatched: 20. The CDR3 DNA follows: TGCAGTGCCCCCTCCCCATGGGGACTAGCCACTGTGCCCCAGTACTTC. Its protein is CSAPSPWGLATVPQYF.

In this sample, this clonotype turned up many times. The genes are TRBV7-2 and TRBJ2-1; D is perhaps TRBD2 (5 bases). This CDR3 region has 15 residues. Trimming left V 1 base short and J 6 bases short, with 13 bases between. The V gene's germline CDR1 is SGHTA and CDR2 FQGNSA. CDR3 DNA sequence: TGTGCCAGCAGCTTAGGAGGATTGCGGGCCAATGAGCAGTTCTTC. It codes for CASSLGGLRANEQFF.

This chain links TRBV15 with TRBJ2-2; D is possibly TRBD1 or TRBD2 (6 bases each). The germline CDR1 and CDR2 sequences are LNHNV and YYDKDF (reference sequence). The V and J ends lost 4 bases and 2 bases respectively, with 14 bases between them. There are 16 residues in the CDR3. CDR3 residues: CATSKGEAGNTGELFF. In DNA, the CDR3 is TGTGCCACCAGCAAGGGGGAAGCGGGTAACACCGGGGAGCTGTTTTTT.

This clonotype was counted at least ten times. The gene calls are TRBV10-3 and TRBJ1-1, with TRBD1 as a possible D gene (5 bases). The CDR3 is 13 amino acids. Germline CDR1 ENHRY, CDR2 SYGVKD. The ends were cut back, 0 bases at V and 4 bases at J, with 6 bases in the middle. CDR3 in DNA: TGTGCCATCAGTGAGTCGGGGGGCACTGAAGCTTTCTTT. Translated: CAISESGGTEAFF.

Comment on this clonotype: This may come from a read error, since a much larger clone is one base off. The chain uses TRBV20-1 and TRBJ2-3; D is ambiguous. The germline CDR1 and CDR2 sequences are DFQATT and SNEGSKA (reference sequence). The length of the CDR3 is 14 residues. CDR3 DNA sequence: TGCAGTGCTAGTCTCAATCCGGGCACAGATACGCGGTATTTT. It codes for CSASLNPGTDTRYF.